The next 14 T cell receptor beta chains were all read from a single sample in a study of blood T cell repertoires in COVID-19. Generated by immunoSEQ multiplex PCR, the TCRdb table keeps only in-frame clones and is missing some. The table has some 220,000 clones, 83% seen once. Sequencing input: peripheral blood. These receptor sequences come from a woman aged 30 to 39 with COVID-19, enrolled during active disease.

The chain is built from TRBV7-9 and TRBJ1-2; TRBD1 matches at 7 bases. Germline V lookup: CDR1 SEHNR, CDR2 FQNEAQ (reference sequence). With 4 bases clipped from V and 8 bases from J, the junction kept 16 bases outside the gene matches. This CDR3 has 16 amino acids. The CDR3 nucleotides are TGTGCCAGCAGCTCACGCCTCGGGACAGTCGAGAGCGGCTACACCTTC. It is translated as CASSSRLGTVESGYTF.

This chain uses TRBV28 with TRBJ2-7, with D tentatively TRBD2 (5 bases). Per the germline V gene, CDR1 is MDHEN and CDR2 is SYDVKM. V lost 7 bases, J lost 0 bases, and 19 bases lay in between. This CDR3 is built from 16 residues. The CDR3: CASTSAGRSYSYEQYF. The CDR3 nucleotides read TGTGCCAGCACCTCCGCGGGCAGGTCCTACTCCTACGAGCAGTACTTC. The full variable domain, with the rest looked up from reference TRBV28 and TRBJ2-7, is DVKVTQSSRYLVKRTGEKVFLECVQDMDHENMFWYRQDPGLGLRLIYFSYDVKMKEKGDIPEGYSVSREKKERFSLILESASTNQTSMYLCASTSAGRSYSYEQYFGPGTRLTVT.

V gene TRBV28 combines with J gene TRBJ2-3; TRBD2 aligns across 8 bases. The CDR3 contains 15 residues. The ends lost 4 bases at V and 3 bases at J; junction bases unmatched: 6. Germline assignment: CDR1 MDHEN and CDR2 SYDVKM. This chain's CDR3 is CASSSREGWTDTQYF. CDR3 coding DNA: TGTGCCAGCAGTTCCCGGGAGGGTTGGACAGATACGCAGTATTTT.

The chain links TRBV7-2 to TRBJ2-2, with 10 positions matching TRBD2. The CDR3 covers 15 residues. Looked up from germline, CDR1 is SGHTA and CDR2 is FQGNSA. With 4 bases clipped from V and 4 bases from J, the junction kept 3 bases outside the gene matches. The CDR3 reads CASSSRLAGTGELFF. DNA of the CDR3: TGTGCCAGCAGCTCCAGACTAGCGGGCACCGGGGAGCTGTTTTTT.

This clone was counted a single time. This chain uses TRBV7-9 with TRBJ1-2, with D tentatively TRBD1 (5 bases). The germline V gene has CDR1 SEHNR and CDR2 FQNEAQ (reference sequence). V was cut by 6 bases and J by 6 bases, with 11 bases left in between. The CDR3 length is 12 residues. CDR3 sequence (DNA): TGTGCCAGCAGAGAAGGGGAAGATGGCTACACCTTC. Protein sequence: CASREGEDGYTF. Based on the CDR3 plus reference TRBV7-9 and TRBJ1-2, the full variable domain is DTGVSQNPRHKITKRGQNVTFRCDPISEHNRLYWYRQTLGQGPEFLTYFQNEAQLEKSRLLSDRFSAERPKGSFSTLEIQRTEQGDSAMYLCASREGEDGYTFGSGTRLTVV.

This chain links TRBV20-1 with TRBJ1-4; a possible D gene is TRBD1 (5 bases). CDR3 length: 13 residues. Germline V CDR1 and CDR2: DFQATT, SNEGSKA (reference sequence). The V and J ends lost 6 bases and 3 bases respectively, with 11 bases between them. The DNA for the CDR3 is TGCAGTGCCAGTACAGGCCCTAATGAAAAACTGTTTTTT. Residues: CSASTGPNEKLFF.

This chain uses TRBV9 with TRBJ2-5; no definite D call. CDR3 length: 11 amino acids. From germline, CDR1 is SGDLS and CDR2 YYNGEE. V lost 4 bases and J 2 bases, leaving 3 bases between the germline ends. CDR3 loop: CASSSQETQYF. DNA for the CDR3: TGTGCCAGCAGCTCGCAAGAGACCCAGTACTTC.

This chain links TRBV9 with TRBJ2-7, with D unresolved. The CDR3 has 14 residues. The germline V gene encodes CDR1 SGDLS and CDR2 YYNGEE. Trimming pared 0 bases from V and 0 bases from J, leaving 7 bases between. In DNA form, the CDR3 reads TGTGCCAGCAGCGTAGGGGCCAGCTCCTACGAGCAGTACTTC. Encoded protein: CASSVGASSYEQYF.

V is TRBV5-1 and J is TRBJ1-2; the D is unclear. Germline V gives CDR1 SGHRS, CDR2 YFSETQ. Trimming took 0 bases from V and 4 from J, leaving 13 bases between them. This CDR3 is 15 amino acids long. Written as DNA, the CDR3 is TGCGCCAGCAGCTTGGCCGGCAGCGCTATCTATGGCTACACCTTC. Translating it yields CASSLAGSAIYGYTF.

The chain employs TRBV19 and TRBJ1-1, with a weak D call TRBD1 (5 bases). The germline V and J ends were trimmed by 8 bases and 9 bases, with 13 bases remaining between them. The germline gives CDR1 LNHDA, CDR2 SQIVND (reference sequence). The CDR3 is 11 residues long. The DNA for the CDR3 is TGTGCCAGTTCGGGGGGAGACAAAGCTTTCTTT. Residues: CASSGGDKAFF. Full variable domain (remainder filled in from reference TRBV19 and TRBJ1-1): DGGITQSPKYLFRKEGQNVTLSCEQNLNHDAMYWYRQDPGQGLRLIYYSQIVNDFQKGDIAEGYSVSREKKESFPLTVTSAQKNPTAFYLCASSGGDKAFFGQGTRLTVV.

The J gene is TRBJ1-5, the V gene TRBV20-1; the match to TRBD1 covers 7 bases. After removal of 3 bases from V and 2 bases from J, the junction contained 7 bases not matched to a gene. The CDR3 is made up of 15 amino acids. CDR1 and CDR2 (germline): DFQATT, SNEGSKA (reference sequence). In DNA, the CDR3 is TGCAGTGCTAGTCGACAGGGCGGGCGCAATCAGCCCCAGCATTTT. It encodes CSASRQGGRNQPQHF.

As DNA, the CDR3 is TGTGCCACCAGCAGATTTGGTACTAGCGGGAGTCCCCCAGACAATGAGCAGTTCTTC. This codes for CATSRFGTSGSPPDNEQFF. The rearrangement joins TRBV15 to TRBJ2-1; 11 bases align to TRBD2. Germline assignment: CDR1 LNHNV and CDR2 YYDKDF (reference sequence). V gave up 2 bases and J gave up 5 bases; unmatched junction bases: 14. The CDR3 runs 19 residues. The variable domain in full, completed from reference TRBV15 and TRBJ2-1, reads DAMVIQNPRYQVTQFGKPVTLSCSQTLNHNVMYWYQQKSSQAPKLLFHYYDKDFNNEADTPDNFQSRRPNTSFCFLDIRSPGLGDTAMYLCATSRFGTSGSPPDNEQFFGPGTRLTVL.

J is TRBJ2-6 and V is TRBV9; 7 bases align to TRBD1. After removal of 4 bases from V and 1 base from J, the junction contained 8 bases not matched to a gene. Germline V CDR1 and CDR2: SGDLS, YYNGEE. This CDR3 is 17 amino acids long. CDR3 nucleotide sequence: TGTGCCAGCAGCACACGGACAGGTAGATCTGGGGCCAACGTCCTGACTTTC. Protein product: CASSTRTGRSGANVLTF.

The table lists this clone with a count of one. The CDR3 region has the DNA TGTGCCAGCAGTAGACTGGAGGCAGATACGCAGTATTTT. It yields the protein CASSRLEADTQYF. The chain carries TRBV6-5 and TRBJ2-3, with D perhaps TRBD2 (5 bases). The CDR3 has 13 residues. Trimming cost V 5 bases and J 4 bases, with 10 bases left between them. CDR1 is MNHEY, CDR2 SVGAGI, per germline.